These 6 T cell receptor beta chains came from one sample sequenced in a study of monozygotic twins with inflammatory bowel disease. TCRdb reprocessed the 5' RACE reads; each CDR3 protein has one entry and no DNA is given. This listing includes around 400,000 distinct CDR3 sequences. Input material: blood. These receptors were collected from a human donor with ulcerative colitis or Crohn's disease, or a healthy co-twin of an affected twin (not recorded which).

This sequence joins TRBV5-1 and TRBJ1-1; TCRdb picks TRBD1, but there is no DNA to check that call. The CDR3 has 13 residues. The germline gives CDR1 SGHRS, CDR2 YFSETQ. CDR3 protein: CASRPRELAEAFF.

The V gene is TRBV7-9, the J gene TRBJ2-7. Germline values: CDR1 SEHNR, CDR2 FQNEAQ (reference sequence). CDR3 length: 15 amino acids. Here the CDR3 reads CASSALVGRSYEQYF.

The rearrangement links TRBV28 to TRBJ2-7; TCRdb designates TRBD1, a call that cannot be tested without DNA. In germline, CDR1 is MDHEN, CDR2 SYDVKM. CDR3 length: 12 residues. The CDR3 here is CASRTDSYEQYF. Complete variable domain (other parts from reference TRBV28 and TRBJ2-7): DVKVTQSSRYLVKRTGEKVFLECVQDMDHENMFWYRQDPGLGLRLIYFSYDVKMKEKGDIPEGYSVSREKKERFSLILESASTNQTSMYLCASRTDSYEQYFGPGTRLTVT.

The V call is TRBV6-5, the J call TRBJ1-4; TCRdb's D call of TRBD1 is untestable without DNA. The germline gives CDR1 MNHEY, CDR2 SVGAGI. The CDR3 loop spans 15 amino acids. The CDR3 sequence is CASSYTWTGPEKLFF.

This chain connects TRBV7-9 to TRBJ2-1. Germline V gives CDR1 SEHNR, CDR2 FQNEAQ (reference sequence). The CDR3 extends over 13 amino acids. CDR3 sequence reads: CASSRGYTEFQFF.

CDR3 loop: CATSREIQGSEAFF. The chain employs TRBV15 and TRBJ1-1; with no DNA, the TCRdb D assignment of TRBD1 cannot be verified. The CDR3 has 14 amino acids. Germline V gene sequence: CDR1 LNHNV, CDR2 YYDKDF (reference sequence).